Given below is one T cell receptor (beta chain) in context. What it recognizes is unknown. The sample originates from a study of OX40 agonist ivuxolimab in advanced cancers. The CDR3 length is 13 residues. In germline, CDR1 is MNHNY, CDR2 SVGAGI (reference sequence). V lost 5 bases to trimming and J lost 7 bases; unmatched junction nucleotides: 7. Study-wide findings and caveats: The antigen specificity of the peripheral T cells (those that were expanded) was not determined. Clonal expansion was seen in CD4+ and CD8+ blood T cells by week 6 at 0.1 to 3.0 mg/kg. Among the lowest peripheral clonal expansion occurred in 0.1-3.0 mg/kg partial responders.

TCRdb's table, derived via immunoSEQ multiplex PCR, lists solely in-frame clones and lacks some. Of 57,000 or so clones listed, about 93% are singletons. The specimen comprised CD4+ or CD8+ T cells sorted from blood, sampled in a trial of the OX40 agonist ivuxolimab. The receptor was derived from an adult with an advanced solid tumor such as melanoma, head and neck, liver or kidney cancer. The chain has TRBV6-6 and TRBJ2-7, with 8 bases that match TRBD2. This chain's CDR3 is CASSLSGIWEQYF. CDR3 bases: TGTGCCAGCAGTCTTAGCGGGATCTGGGAGCAGTACTTC.